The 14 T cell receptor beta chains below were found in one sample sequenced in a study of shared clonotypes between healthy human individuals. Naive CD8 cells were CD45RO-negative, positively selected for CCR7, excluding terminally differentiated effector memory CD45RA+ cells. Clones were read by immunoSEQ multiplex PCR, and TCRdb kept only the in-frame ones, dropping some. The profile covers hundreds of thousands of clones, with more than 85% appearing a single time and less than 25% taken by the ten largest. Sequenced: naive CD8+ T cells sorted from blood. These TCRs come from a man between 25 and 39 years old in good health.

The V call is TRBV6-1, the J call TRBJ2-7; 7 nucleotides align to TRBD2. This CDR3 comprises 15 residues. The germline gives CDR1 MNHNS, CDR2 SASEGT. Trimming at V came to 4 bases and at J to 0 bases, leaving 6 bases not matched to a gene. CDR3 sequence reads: CASSGLAQSSYEQYF. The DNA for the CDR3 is TGTGCCAGCAGTGGACTAGCCCAGAGCTCCTACGAGCAGTACTTC.

CDR3 region: CASSLETSLGYTF. In nucleotides, the CDR3 is TGTGCCAGCAGCCTAGAGACAAGCTTAGGCTACACCTTC. The chain combines TRBV7-9 with TRBJ1-2; no definite D call. The germline V gene has CDR1 SEHNR and CDR2 FQNEAQ (reference sequence). Between the trimmed V and J ends, which lost 5 bases and 8 bases, there was a span of 15 bases. This CDR3 is built from 13 residues.

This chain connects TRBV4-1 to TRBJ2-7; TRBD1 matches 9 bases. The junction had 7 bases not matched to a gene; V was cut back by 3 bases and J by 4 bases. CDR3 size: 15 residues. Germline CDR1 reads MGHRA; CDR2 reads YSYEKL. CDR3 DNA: TGCGCCAGCAGCCAGCGGACAGGGGTTTTTTACGAGCAGTACTTC. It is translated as CASSQRTGVFYEQYF.

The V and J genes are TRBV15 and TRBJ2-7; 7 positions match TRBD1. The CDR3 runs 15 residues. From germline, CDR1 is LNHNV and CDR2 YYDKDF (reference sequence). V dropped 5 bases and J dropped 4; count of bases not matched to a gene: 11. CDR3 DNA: TGTGCCACCAGCCTCCGCTCGGGGACAGTTTACGAGCAGTACTTC. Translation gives CATSLRSGTVYEQYF. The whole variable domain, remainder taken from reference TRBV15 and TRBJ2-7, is DAMVIQNPRYQVTQFGKPVTLSCSQTLNHNVMYWYQQKSSQAPKLLFHYYDKDFNNEADTPDNFQSRRPNTSFCFLDIRSPGLGDTAMYLCATSLRSGTVYEQYFGPGTRLTVT.

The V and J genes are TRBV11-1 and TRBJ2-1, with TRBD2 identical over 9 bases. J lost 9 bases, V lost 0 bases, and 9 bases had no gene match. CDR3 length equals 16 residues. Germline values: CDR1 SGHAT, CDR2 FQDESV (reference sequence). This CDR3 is CASSLARGGRAIEQFF. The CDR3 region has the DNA TGTGCCAGCAGCTTAGCGAGGGGCGGGAGGGCTATTGAGCAGTTCTTC.

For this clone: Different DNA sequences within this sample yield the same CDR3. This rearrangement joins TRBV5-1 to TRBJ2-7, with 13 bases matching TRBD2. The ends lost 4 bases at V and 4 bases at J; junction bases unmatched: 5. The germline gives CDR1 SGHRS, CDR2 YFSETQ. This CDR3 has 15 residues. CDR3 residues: CASSPGLAGTYEQYF. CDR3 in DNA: TGCGCCAGCAGCCCGGGACTAGCGGGGACTTACGAGCAGTACTTC.

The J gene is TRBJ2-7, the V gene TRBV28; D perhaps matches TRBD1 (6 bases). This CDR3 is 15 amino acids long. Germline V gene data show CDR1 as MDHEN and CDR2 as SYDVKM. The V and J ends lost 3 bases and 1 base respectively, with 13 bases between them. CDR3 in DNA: TGTGCCAGCAGTTTTTTGGCCGGACAGTCCTACGAGCAGTACTTC. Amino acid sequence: CASSFLAGQSYEQYF.

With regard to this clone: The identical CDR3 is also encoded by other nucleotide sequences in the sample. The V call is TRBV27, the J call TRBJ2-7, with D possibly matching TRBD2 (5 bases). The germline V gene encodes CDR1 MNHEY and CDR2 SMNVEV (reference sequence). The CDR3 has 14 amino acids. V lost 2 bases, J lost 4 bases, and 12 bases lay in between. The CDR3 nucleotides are TGTGCCAGCAGTTTAGGCCGGGAAAAATACGAGCAGTACTTC. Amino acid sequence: CASSLGREKYEQYF.

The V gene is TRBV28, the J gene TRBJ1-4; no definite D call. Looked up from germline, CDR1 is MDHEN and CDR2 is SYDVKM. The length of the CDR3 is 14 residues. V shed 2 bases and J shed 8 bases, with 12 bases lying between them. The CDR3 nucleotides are TGTGCCAGCAGTTTAAGTCCCTGGGCGGAAAAACTGTTTTTT. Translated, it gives CASSLSPWAEKLFF. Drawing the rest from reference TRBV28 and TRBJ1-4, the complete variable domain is DVKVTQSSRYLVKRTGEKVFLECVQDMDHENMFWYRQDPGLGLRLIYFSYDVKMKEKGDIPEGYSVSREKKERFSLILESASTNQTSMYLCASSLSPWAEKLFFGSGTQLSVL.

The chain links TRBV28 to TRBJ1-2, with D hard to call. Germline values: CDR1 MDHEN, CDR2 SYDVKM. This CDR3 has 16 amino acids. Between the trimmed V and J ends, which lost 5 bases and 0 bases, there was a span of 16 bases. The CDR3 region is CASSPLEGPSNYGYTF. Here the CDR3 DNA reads TGTGCCAGCAGTCCCTTGGAAGGCCCCTCTAACTATGGCTACACCTTC.

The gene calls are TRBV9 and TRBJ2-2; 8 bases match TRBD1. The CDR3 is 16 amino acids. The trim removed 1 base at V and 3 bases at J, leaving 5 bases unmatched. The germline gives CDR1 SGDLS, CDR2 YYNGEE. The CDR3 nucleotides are TGTGCCAGCAGCGTAAGCGACAGGGGATACACCGGGGAGCTGTTTTTT. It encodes CASSVSDRGYTGELFF.

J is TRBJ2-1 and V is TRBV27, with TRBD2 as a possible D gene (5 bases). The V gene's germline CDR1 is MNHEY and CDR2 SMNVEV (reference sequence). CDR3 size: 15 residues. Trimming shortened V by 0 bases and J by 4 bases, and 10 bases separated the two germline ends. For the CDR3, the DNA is TGTGCCAGCAGTTTATCTCGCGGGCCTTACAATGAGCAGTTCTTC. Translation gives CASSLSRGPYNEQFF.

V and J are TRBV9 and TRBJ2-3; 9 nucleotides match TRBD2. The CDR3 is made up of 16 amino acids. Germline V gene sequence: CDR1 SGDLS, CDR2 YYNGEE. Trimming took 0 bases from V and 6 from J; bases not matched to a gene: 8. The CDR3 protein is CASSVAGSGSRDTQYF. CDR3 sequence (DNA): TGTGCCAGCAGCGTAGCGGGTAGCGGGAGTCGGGATACGCAGTATTTT.

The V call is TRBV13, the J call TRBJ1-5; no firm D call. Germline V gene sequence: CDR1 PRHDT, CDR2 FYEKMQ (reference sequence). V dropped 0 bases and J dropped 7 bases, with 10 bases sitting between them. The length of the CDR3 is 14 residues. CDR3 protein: CASSLGPLGQPQHF. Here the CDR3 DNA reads TGTGCCAGCAGCTTAGGGCCCTTGGGACAGCCCCAGCATTTT.